The entry below describes one TCR beta chain. Its target is unknown. This record comes from a study of shared clonotypes between healthy human individuals. Overall study findings and caveats: Relative to clonotypes present in all four donors, those not shared had lower generation probabilities. Larger estimated richness was generally recorded for naive subsets relative to memory subsets.

V was shortened by 1 base and J by 6 bases, with 9 bases between the two germline ends. The CDR3 totals 14 residues. Looked up from germline, CDR1 is SGHDN and CDR2 is FVKESK. Assay execution took place at the deep level. Sequencing used immunoSEQ multiplex PCR; TCRdb keeps in-frame clones, though not all of them. The data show approximately 640,000 clones, roughly 88% seen once. The TCR originated in a man aged 18 to 30 in good health. Some clones in this sample may be carry-over from other donors' samples. Sequencing was carried out using memory CD8+ T cells from PBMCs. Subset described: CD45RO+ cells pooled with CCR7-negative TemRA cells. The V call is TRBV14, the J call TRBJ1-4; D unresolved. CDR3 sequence reads: CASSQVGLDEKLFF. The CDR3 nucleotides are TGTGCCAGCAGCCAAGTAGGACTGGATGAAAAACTGTTTTTT.